These 24 T cell receptor beta chains were all obtained from the same sample, sequenced in a study of T cell responses to AZD1222 COVID-19 vaccine. The assay was immunoSEQ multiplex PCR, and TCRdb's table has in-frame clones only and misses some. The repertoire holds about 140,000 clones, with approximately 93% as singletons. The input for sequencing was peripheral blood, taken on day 0 of MenACWY control vaccination. These receptors all stem from an adult in good health.

The chain couples TRBV13 to TRBJ2-1; D not resolved. V lost 6 bases, J lost 0 bases, and 12 bases lay in between. Looked up from germline, CDR1 is PRHDT and CDR2 is FYEKMQ (reference sequence). CDR3 length equals 15 residues. The CDR3 nucleotides are TGTGCCAGCAGTAGTCTACGACGCTCCTACAATGAGCAGTTCTTC. It yields the protein CASSSLRRSYNEQFF.

This clone was seen only once. The chain has TRBV12-3 or TRBV12-4 and TRBJ1-1, with 8 bases that match TRBD1. The ends lost 6 bases at V and 5 bases at J; junction bases unmatched: 5. The CDR3 is made up of 13 amino acids. The CDR3 DNA sequence: TGTGCCAGCAGAGCAGGGGGCGGGACTGAAGCTTTCTTT. This encodes CASRAGGGTEAFF.

The genes are TRBV5-1 and TRBJ2-6; the D is unclear. V lost 5 bases and J 2 bases, leaving 11 bases between the germline ends. Germline V lookup: CDR1 SGHRS, CDR2 YFSETQ. The CDR3 is 15 amino acids. CDR3 in amino acids: CASSPVTPGANVLTF. The DNA of the CDR3 is TGCGCCAGCAGTCCAGTAACTCCTGGGGCCAACGTCCTGACTTTC.

This clone was counted a single time. The chain has TRBV18 and TRBJ1-2; TRBD1 agrees at 8 bases. CDR1 is KGHSH and CDR2 is LQKENI in the germline V gene. CDR3 length equals 15 residues. Trimming at V came to 2 bases and at J to 4 bases, leaving 6 bases not matched to a gene. The CDR3 DNA sequence: TGTGCCAGCTCACCATTGAACGGGACAGGCTATGGCTACACCTTC. This translates into CASSPLNGTGYGYTF.

The chain links TRBV12-3 or TRBV12-4 to TRBJ2-3; no clear D gene. V lost 6 bases and J 6 bases, leaving 7 bases between the germline ends. The CDR3 runs to 11 residues. The CDR3 here is CASRITDTQYF. CDR3 DNA sequence: TGTGCCAGCAGGATAACGGATACGCAGTATTTT.

V gene TRBV5-1 combines with J gene TRBJ1-1, with 8 bases that match TRBD1. Germline V gives CDR1 SGHRS, CDR2 YFSETQ. There are 15 residues in the CDR3. Unmatched junction bases numbered 6, after V lost 0 bases and J lost 5 bases. The CDR3 is CASSLAGQGGTEAFF. Written as DNA, the CDR3 is TGCGCCAGCAGCTTGGCCGGACAGGGTGGAACTGAAGCTTTCTTT.

DNA of the CDR3: TGTGCCAGCAGCCCGATGACTAGCGGGTGGAATGAGCAGTTCTTC. This encodes CASSPMTSGWNEQFF. This rearrangement joins TRBV14 to TRBJ2-1, with 10 bases identical to TRBD2. Germline V lookup: CDR1 SGHDN, CDR2 FVKESK. V was clipped by 4 bases and J by 7 bases; unmatched bases: 7. This CDR3 comprises 15 residues.

The table lists this clone with a few counts. J is TRBJ2-1 and V is TRBV27; TRBD1 might be the D (5 bases). The CDR3 has 17 amino acids. The V end lost 3 bases, the J end lost 7 bases, and 22 bases lay between the germline ends. The V gene's germline CDR1 is MNHEY and CDR2 SMNVEV (reference sequence). CDR3 sequence reads: CASSFLQHRPGGNEQFF. CDR3 DNA: TGTGCCAGCAGTTTTTTACAGCACAGGCCTGGTGGTAATGAGCAGTTCTTC.

V gene TRBV4-3 combines with J gene TRBJ2-1; D gene uncertain. The V end lost 1 base, the J end lost 5 bases, and 12 bases lay between the germline ends. Germline V gene lookup returns CDR1 LGHNA and CDR2 YSLEER. The CDR3 consists of 15 residues. CDR3 in amino acids: CASSQGVKVNNEQFF. CDR3 nucleotide sequence: TGCGCCAGCAGCCAAGGGGTCAAGGTAAACAATGAGCAGTTCTTC.

This chain connects TRBV5-1 to TRBJ2-2, with D uncertain. V was clipped by 0 bases and J by 11 bases, with 8 bases between them. The CDR3 loop spans 12 amino acids. The germline CDR1 and CDR2 sequences are SGHRS and YFSETQ. The CDR3 nucleotides read TGCGCCAGCAGCTTGGACCATAATGAGCTGTTTTTT. This gives the protein CASSLDHNELFF.

The chain recombines TRBV10-3 with TRBJ2-7, with D uncertain. The germline gives CDR1 ENHRY, CDR2 SYGVKD. This CDR3 comprises 15 residues. Trimming removed 8 bases from V and 3 bases from J, with 20 bases in between. The chain's CDR3 is CAIASGFLSGYEQYF. CDR3 in DNA: TGTGCCATCGCGAGTGGGTTTTTATCAGGCTACGAGCAGTACTTC.

This chain joins TRBV28 and TRBJ1-4; tentative D call: TRBD1 (5 bases). Germline V lookup: CDR1 MDHEN, CDR2 SYDVKM. The ends were cut back, 6 bases at V and 7 bases at J, with 9 bases in the middle. CDR3 length equals 12 residues. The CDR3 bases are TGTGCCAGCAGGGGGCGAGGTGAAAAACTGTTTTTT. Its translation is CASRGRGEKLFF.

The rearrangement joins TRBV28 to TRBJ2-6; D gene ambiguous. Deletions cut 2 bases from V and 2 bases from J, with 13 bases between. The germline CDR1 and CDR2 sequences are MDHEN and SYDVKM. The CDR3 extends over 17 amino acids. CDR3 in DNA: TGTGCCAGCAGTTTACATACCCTCCCAGCTGGGGCCAACGTCCTGACTTTC. This sequence encodes CASSLHTLPAGANVLTF.

The chain employs TRBV10-1 and TRBJ2-3, with D uncertain. V lost 4 bases and J lost 2, with 13 bases in between. The V gene's germline CDR1 is WNHNN and CDR2 SYGVQD (reference sequence). The CDR3 has 15 residues. The DNA of the CDR3 is TGCGCCAGCAGTGCGTCTAGTCCAAACACAGATACGCAGTATTTT. Protein: CASSASSPNTDTQYF.

The chain recombines TRBV4-2 with TRBJ2-3; 7 bases agree with TRBD2. Germline-derived CDR1 and CDR2 are LGHNA and YNFKEQ. The length of the CDR3 is 18 residues. V shed 0 bases and J 4 bases; nucleotides not matched to a gene: 13. The CDR3 sequence: CASSQEPSGLAAADTQYF. CDR3 DNA sequence: TGTGCCAGCAGCCAAGAGCCCTCGGGCCTAGCGGCCGCAGATACGCAGTATTTT.

The gene calls are TRBV19 and TRBJ1-1, with no clear D. Between the trimmed V and J ends, which lost 1 base and 5 bases, there was a span of 8 bases. The CDR3 totals 13 residues. CDR1 is LNHDA and CDR2 is SQIVND in the germline V gene (reference sequence). This chain's CDR3 is CASSIVGQTEAFF. The CDR3 DNA is TGTGCCAGTAGTATAGTTGGGCAGACTGAAGCTTTCTTT.

The gene calls are TRBV19 and TRBJ1-1; 10 bases match TRBD1. Germline assignment: CDR1 LNHDA and CDR2 SQIVND (reference sequence). Unmatched junction bases numbered 4, after V lost 7 bases and J lost 5 bases. The CDR3 is 13 amino acids. In nucleotides, the CDR3 is TGTGCCAGTACCGACAGGGGGCGGACTGAAGCTTTCTTT. Its protein is CASTDRGRTEAFF.

This chain links TRBV6-5 with TRBJ2-7; D may be TRBD1 or TRBD2 (5 bases each). With 5 bases removed from V and 0 bases from J, the gap between germline ends came to 8 bases. This CDR3 has 13 amino acids. The V gene's germline CDR1 is MNHEY and CDR2 SVGAGI. CDR3 in amino acids: CASSTGASYEQYF. The CDR3 coding sequence is TGTGCCAGCAGTACCGGGGCCTCCTACGAGCAGTACTTC.

This chain joins TRBV19 and TRBJ2-2; D ambiguous. V was trimmed by 3 bases and J by 6 bases, leaving 14 bases between them. The CDR3 totals 15 residues. Germline V lookup: CDR1 LNHDA, CDR2 SQIVND (reference sequence). CDR3 sequence: CASSMSSFGSGELFF. DNA for the CDR3: TGTGCCAGTAGTATGTCCTCGTTCGGGTCCGGGGAGCTGTTTTTT.

The chain has TRBV3-1 (or the pseudogene TRBV3-2) and TRBJ2-2, with 10 bases fitting TRBD2. The CDR3 runs 16 residues. V gave up 1 base and J gave up 7 bases; unmatched junction bases: 6. Germline values: CDR1 LGHDT, CDR2 YNNKEL (reference sequence). CDR3 bases: TGTGCCAGCAGCCAAGCCGGCTTAGCGGGAGGCGGGGAGCTGTTTTTT. Translation gives CASSQAGLAGGGELFF.

J is TRBJ2-2 and V is TRBV7-2; 9 bases align to TRBD1. Trimming removed 6 bases from V and 0 bases from J; junction bases left unmatched: 2. This CDR3 has 15 amino acids. Germline values: CDR1 SGHTA, CDR2 FQGNSA. This CDR3 is CASRGQGANTGELFF. The DNA of the CDR3 is TGTGCCAGCAGGGGACAGGGAGCGAACACCGGGGAGCTGTTTTTT.

This chain links TRBV4-1 with TRBJ1-5; D uncertain. The CDR3 sequence is 16 residues long. The germline gives CDR1 MGHRA, CDR2 YSYEKL. V dropped 5 bases and J dropped 7 bases, with 21 bases sitting between them. As DNA, the CDR3 is TGCGCCAGCAGCTATGACACCGGGAGCTCTAGCCAGCCCCAGCATTTT. Translating gives CASSYDTGSSSQPQHF.

The rearrangement joins TRBV12-3 or TRBV12-4 to TRBJ1-2; D uncertain. V lost 6 bases and J 4 bases, leaving 12 bases between the germline ends. This CDR3 has 13 amino acids. In DNA form, the CDR3 reads TGTGCCAGCAGGAGGACGGGCGGCTATGGCTACACCTTC. Amino acids: CASRRTGGYGYTF.

The chain has TRBV7-8 and TRBJ2-1; 12 nucleotides agree with TRBD2. Per the germline V gene, CDR1 is SGHVS and CDR2 is FQNEAQ. The CDR3 consists of 19 residues. The V gene end was trimmed by 4 bases and the J gene end by 3 bases; junction bases not matched to a gene: 13. CDR3 bases: TGTGCCAGCAGCTCGAGAAAAGTGACTAGCGGGAGCCTCTACAATGAGCAGTTCTTC. As protein: CASSSRKVTSGSLYNEQFF.